The entry below describes one TCR beta chain. Treatment here: some 20 received Ad26.COV2.S at low or high dose, single or two shots; about five received placebo; per-sample allocation not given. Specimens were obtained on day 63 following the first vaccine or placebo injection. The data originate from a study of Ad26.COV2.S vaccination and SARS-CoV-2 variants. At the level of the study: Donor was one of the participants in the Ad26.COV2.S arm of the COV1001 trial.

The V end lost 3 bases, the J end lost 8 bases, and 9 bases lay between the germline ends. CDR3 length equals 12 residues. The germline V gene has CDR1 SGHNT and CDR2 YENEEA. Assay: immunoSEQ multiplex PCR; the TCRdb copy retains only in-frame clones and omits some. The sample lists approximately 360,000 clones, under 90% occurring once. The receptor was isolated from a person aged 18 to 59 who received the Ad26.COV2.S COVID-19 vaccine or a placebo. This sample comprised peripheral blood, obtained in a trial of Ad26.COV2.S vaccine versus placebo. This sequence joins TRBV11-3 and TRBJ2-3; no firm D call. The CDR3 nucleotides are TGTGCCAGCAGCTTTATGAAGAGTACGCAGTATTTT. It codes for CASSFMKSTQYF. The variable domain in full, completed from reference TRBV11-3 and TRBJ2-3, reads EAGVVQSPRYKIIEKKQPVAFWCNPISGHNTLYWYLQNLGQGPELLIRYENEEAVDDSQLPKDRFSAERLKGVDSTLKIQPAELGDSAVYLCASSFMKSTQYFGPGTRLTVL.